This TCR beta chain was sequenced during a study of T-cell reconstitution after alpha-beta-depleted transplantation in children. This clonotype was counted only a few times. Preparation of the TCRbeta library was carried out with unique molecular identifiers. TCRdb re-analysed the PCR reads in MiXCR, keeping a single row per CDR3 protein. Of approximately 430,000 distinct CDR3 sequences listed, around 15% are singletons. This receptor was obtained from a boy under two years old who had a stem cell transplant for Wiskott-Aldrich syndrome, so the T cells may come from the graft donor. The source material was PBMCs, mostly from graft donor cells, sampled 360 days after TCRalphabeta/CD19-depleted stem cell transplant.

CDR3 nucleotides: TGTGCCAGCAGCTTAGCCTTTAGCGGGGGGGCAAACACCGGGGAGCTGTTTTTT. It specifies CASSLAFSGGANTGELFF. V gene TRBV7-8 combines with J gene TRBJ2-2; 11 nucleotides line up with TRBD2. The ends lost 0 bases at V and 2 bases at J; junction bases unmatched: 5. The CDR3 totals 18 residues. The germline V gene has CDR1 SGHVS and CDR2 FQNEAQ.